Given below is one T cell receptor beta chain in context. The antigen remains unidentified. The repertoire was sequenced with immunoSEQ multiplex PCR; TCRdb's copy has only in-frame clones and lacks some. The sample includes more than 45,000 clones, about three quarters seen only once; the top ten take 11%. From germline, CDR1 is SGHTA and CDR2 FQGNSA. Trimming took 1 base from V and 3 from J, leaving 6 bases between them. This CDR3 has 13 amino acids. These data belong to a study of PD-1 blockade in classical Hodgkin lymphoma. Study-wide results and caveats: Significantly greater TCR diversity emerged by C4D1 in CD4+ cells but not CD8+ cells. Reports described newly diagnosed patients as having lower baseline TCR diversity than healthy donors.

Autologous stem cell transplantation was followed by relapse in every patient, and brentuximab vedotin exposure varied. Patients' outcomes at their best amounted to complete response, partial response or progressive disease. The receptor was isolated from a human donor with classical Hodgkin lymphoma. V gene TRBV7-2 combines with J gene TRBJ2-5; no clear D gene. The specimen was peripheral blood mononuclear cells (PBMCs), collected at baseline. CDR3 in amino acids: CASSLVGEETQYF. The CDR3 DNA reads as TGTGCCAGCAGCTTAGTAGGAGAAGAGACCCAGTACTTC.